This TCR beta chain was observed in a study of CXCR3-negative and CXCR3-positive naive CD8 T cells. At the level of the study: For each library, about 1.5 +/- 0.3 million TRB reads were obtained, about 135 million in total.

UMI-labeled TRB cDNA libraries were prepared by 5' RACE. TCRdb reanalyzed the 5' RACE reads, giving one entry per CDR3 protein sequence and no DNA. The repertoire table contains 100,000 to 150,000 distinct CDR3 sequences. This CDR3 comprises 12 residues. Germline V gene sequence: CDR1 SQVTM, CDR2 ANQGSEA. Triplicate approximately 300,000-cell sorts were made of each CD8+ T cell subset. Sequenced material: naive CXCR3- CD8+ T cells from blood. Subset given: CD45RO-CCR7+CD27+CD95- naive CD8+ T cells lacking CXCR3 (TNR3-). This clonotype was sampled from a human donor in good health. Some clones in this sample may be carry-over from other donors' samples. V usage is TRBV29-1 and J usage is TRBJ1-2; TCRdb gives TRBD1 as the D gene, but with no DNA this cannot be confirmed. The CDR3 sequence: CSVPWGENGYTF.